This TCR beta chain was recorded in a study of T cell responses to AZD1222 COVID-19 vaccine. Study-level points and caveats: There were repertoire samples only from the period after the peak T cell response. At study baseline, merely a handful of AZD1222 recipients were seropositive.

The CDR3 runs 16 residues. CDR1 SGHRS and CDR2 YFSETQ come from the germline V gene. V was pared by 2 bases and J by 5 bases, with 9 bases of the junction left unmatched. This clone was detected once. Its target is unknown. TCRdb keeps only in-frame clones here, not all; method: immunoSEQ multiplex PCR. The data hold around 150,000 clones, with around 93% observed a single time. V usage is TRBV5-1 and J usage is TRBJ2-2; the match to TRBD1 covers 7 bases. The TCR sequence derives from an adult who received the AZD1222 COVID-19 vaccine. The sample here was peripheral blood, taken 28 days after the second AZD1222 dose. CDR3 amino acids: CASSFTGVALTGELFF. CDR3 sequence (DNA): TGCGCCAGCAGCTTCACAGGGGTGGCCTTAACCGGGGAGCTGTTTTTT.